This passage covers 13 T cell receptor beta chains from one sample sequenced in a study of blood T cell repertoires in COVID-19. Clones were sequenced by immunoSEQ multiplex PCR, and TCRdb holds only the in-frame ones, with some missing. The sample has approximately 52,000 clones; 65% to 90% are singletons. Sequences were obtained from peripheral blood. All receptors derive from a human donor in a cohort sampled during active COVID-19.

This chain joins TRBV5-1 and TRBJ2-7; 7 positions agree with TRBD1. V shed 3 bases and J 0 bases; nucleotides not matched to a gene: 15. Germline CDR1 is SGHRS and CDR2 is YFSETQ. The CDR3 loop spans 18 amino acids. CDR3 coding DNA: TGCGCCAGCAGCTCGAGGAATCGAACCGGGACAGCCTCCTACGAGCAGTACTTC. Residues: CASSSRNRTGTASYEQYF.

This chain uses TRBV28 with TRBJ1-4, with D tentatively TRBD1 (5 bases). Germline-derived CDR1 and CDR2 are MDHEN and SYDVKM. This CDR3 is 17 amino acids long. V was cut by 3 bases and J by 7 bases, with 21 bases left in between. CDR3 nucleotide sequence: TGTGCCAGCAGTTTGGGACTCAAAGGGGTCCAACGTGAAAAACTGTTTTTT. Amino acid sequence: CASSLGLKGVQREKLFF.

The genes are TRBV6-2 or TRBV6-3 and TRBJ1-1; D is perhaps TRBD1 (5 bases). V lost 6 bases to trimming and J lost 1 base, with 18 bases between them. The CDR3 is 16 residues long. Germline CDR1 and CDR2: MNHEY and SVGEGT. The CDR3 region is CASSKLTLQENTEAFF. The CDR3 DNA sequence: TGTGCCAGCAGCAAACTTACCTTACAGGAGAACACTGAAGCTTTCTTT.

The genes are TRBV18 and TRBJ2-4; 8 nucleotides line up with TRBD1. Germline CDR1 is KGHSH and CDR2 is LQKENI. The CDR3 has 15 amino acids. V was clipped by 3 bases and J by 6 bases; unmatched bases: 7. CDR3 protein: CASSPTRGLGNIQYF. Here the CDR3 DNA reads TGTGCCAGCTCACCGACCAGGGGGCTGGGAAACATTCAGTACTTC.

The chain combines TRBV7-7 with TRBJ2-2; possibly TRBD1 for D (6 bases). The V and J ends lost 5 bases and 7 bases respectively, with 17 bases between them. The length of the CDR3 is 15 residues. Germline V CDR1 and CDR2: SSHAT, FNYEAQ (reference sequence). The CDR3 DNA is TGTGCCAGCAGCCTAGGGGAACAGGGCCACGGGGAGCTGTTTTTT. Protein sequence: CASSLGEQGHGELFF.

The chain employs TRBV7-3 and TRBJ2-3, with 9 nucleotides matching TRBD2. The germline gives CDR1 SGHTA, CDR2 FQGTGA. V lost 4 bases, J lost 1 base, and 3 bases stayed unmatched. The CDR3 runs to 15 residues. This chain's CDR3 is CASSSRLAGTDTQYF. The CDR3 DNA is TGTGCCAGCAGCTCACGACTAGCGGGCACAGATACGCAGTATTTT.

The V and J genes are TRBV20-1 and TRBJ2-1; TRBD2 matches 8 bases. V shed 8 bases, J shed 8 bases, and the junction held 5 bases outside the gene matches. This CDR3 has 11 amino acids. CDR1 DFQATT and CDR2 SNEGSKA come from the germline V gene (reference sequence). CDR3 amino acids: CSTTSGHEQFF. The DNA of the CDR3 is TGCAGTACCACTAGCGGCCATGAGCAGTTCTTC.

The chain combines TRBV5-1 with TRBJ1-2; maybe TRBD1 (5 bases). V lost 0 bases to trimming and J lost 6 bases, with 12 bases between them. There are 14 residues in the CDR3. The germline gives CDR1 SGHRS, CDR2 YFSETQ. The CDR3: CASSLARGKDGYTF. Written as DNA, the CDR3 is TGCGCCAGCAGCTTGGCCCGGGGGAAGGATGGCTACACCTTC. Full variable domain (missing parts from reference TRBV5-1 and TRBJ1-2): KAGVTQTPRYLIKTRGQQVTLSCSPISGHRSVSWYQQTPGQGLQFLFEYFSETQRNKGNFPGRFSGRQFSNSRSEMNVSTLELGDSALYLCASSLARGKDGYTFGSGTRLTVV.

The V gene is TRBV27, the J gene TRBJ2-1; 8 nucleotides align to TRBD2. Germline V gene data show CDR1 as MNHEY and CDR2 as SMNVEV (reference sequence). The J segment lost 5 bases and the V segment lost 4 bases, leaving 7 bases of the junction unmatched. The CDR3 runs 15 residues. The CDR3 reads CASSWVNSGNNEQFF. The CDR3 nucleotides read TGTGCCAGCAGTTGGGTTAATAGCGGGAACAATGAGCAGTTCTTC.

The chain joins TRBV29-1 to TRBJ2-1; 11 bases align to TRBD2. Losses at the gene ends were 7 bases for V and 8 bases for J; bases not matched to a gene: 10. The CDR3 extends over 14 amino acids. Germline CDR1 is SQVTM and CDR2 is ANQGSEA. CDR3 residues: CSAHPSGGWDEQFF. In DNA form, the CDR3 reads TGCAGCGCCCACCCTAGCGGGGGGTGGGATGAGCAGTTCTTC.

This clone appeared a single time. V and J are TRBV3-1 (or the pseudogene TRBV3-2) and TRBJ2-5; 8 bases agree with TRBD2. This CDR3 has 20 residues. Unmatched junction bases numbered 18, after V lost 0 bases and J lost 3 bases. Germline V gene lookup returns CDR1 LGHDT and CDR2 YNNKEL (reference sequence). The CDR3 region is CASSQDSSYLAGLPKETQYF. The CDR3 DNA reads as TGTGCCAGCAGCCAAGACTCCTCCTATTTAGCGGGACTACCCAAAGAGACCCAGTACTTC.

The V gene is TRBV6-6, the J gene TRBJ1-1; weak D call: TRBD1 (6 bases). Germline CDR1 and CDR2: MNHNY and SVGAGI (reference sequence). The length of the CDR3 is 13 residues. V shed 5 bases and J shed 4 bases, with 11 bases lying between them. DNA for the CDR3: TGTGCCAGCAGTCCCTTAGGGGGCACTGAAGCTTTCTTT. It encodes CASSPLGGTEAFF.

This sequence joins TRBV7-9 and TRBJ2-7; possibly TRBD1 for D (6 bases). There are 14 residues in the CDR3. The V end lost 7 bases, the J end lost 2 bases, and 15 bases lay between the germline ends. CDR1 and CDR2 from the germline V gene are SEHNR and FQNEAQ (reference sequence). The CDR3 DNA reads as TGTGCCAGCACCGATGGGGGCAGGGCCTACGAGCAGTACTTC. Translation gives CASTDGGRAYEQYF.